The rows below give T cell receptor beta chains drawn from one sample of a study of T cells in Graves' hyperthyroidism and ophthalmopathy. TCRdb recomputed calls from the multiplex PCR reads with MiXCR, one row per CDR3 protein. The table lists 130,000 to 150,000 distinct CDR3 sequences, approximately 20% of them singletons. The sequencing input was blood. The receptors were gathered from a woman in her forties or fifties with Graves' hyperthyroidism that later progressed to Graves' ophthalmopathy. Each CDR3 is given with its conserved first and last residue. Each record gives: V gene, J gene, CDR3 protein.

TRBV3-1	TRBJ2-4	CASSPRDAKNIQYF
TRBV20-1	TRBJ2-5	CSAQKGLAGDQETQYF
TRBV5-1	TRBJ1-1	CASTPAGVGTEAFF
TRBV5-5	TRBJ2-1	CASSLGRNTRVDEQFF
TRBV6-1	TRBJ1-6	CASSETVGAVNSPLHF
TRBV30	TRBJ1-1	CAWSASGTEAFF
TRBV24-1	TRBJ2-7	CATSASFTLAGSSYEQYF
TRBV5-1	TRBJ1-1	CASSLETGGPEAFF
TRBV7-8	TRBJ2-7	CASSLVDTTYEQYF
TRBV28	TRBJ2-7	CASSPGLEYDYEQYF
TRBV3-1	TRBJ2-2	CASSFGTSGRNTHRTGELFF
TRBV19	TRBJ1-3	CASTPEFRAHSGNTIYF
TRBV27	TRBJ1-1	CASSLEGARGTEAFF
TRBV20-1	TRBJ1-6	CSARFSGSNSPLHF
TRBV7-9	TRBJ1-1	CASSPNPGQNTEAFF
TRBV5-1	TRBJ2-5	CASSSATSGSETQYF
TRBV2	TRBJ2-3	CASSDSTSTDTQYF
TRBV18	TRBJ1-5	CASSTGDQPQHF
TRBV28	TRBJ2-3	CASWDGASVGTDTQYF
TRBV29-1	TRBJ2-1	CSAFEDEQFF
TRBV5-1	TRBJ2-7	CASSLGYRGQQYF
TRBV2	TRBJ2-7	CASRRSQVYEQYF
TRBV3-1	TRBJ1-4	CASSRGSTNEKLFF
TRBV4-1	TRBJ2-7	CASSRAGTGSYEQYF
TRBV9	TRBJ2-1	CASSVGGTSNEQFF
TRBV15	TRBJ2-7	CATSRSGYEQYF
TRBV6-1	TRBJ2-7	CASRNIARSSYEQYF
TRBV20-1	TRBJ1-5	CSARQFGQPQHF
TRBV7-3	TRBJ2-1	CASSPSADLYNEQFF
TRBV7-8	TRBJ2-1	CASSLRDSGNYNEQFF
TRBV29-1	TRBJ1-1	CSAKGQGKTEAFF
TRBV7-2	TRBJ2-1	CASSQKDRVGEQFF
TRBV20-1	TRBJ2-3	CSELAGDLDTQYF
TRBV11-2	TRBJ2-5	CASSSGDLQYF
TRBV3-1	TRBJ2-3	CASSHTTLRGAGSTDTQYF
TRBV11-2	TRBJ1-1	CASSFRGTEAFF
TRBV28	TRBJ2-7	CASSFGPGDYKAYEQYF
TRBV7-3	TRBJ1-1	CASSLEAGGTGLMNTEAFF
TRBV7-9	TRBJ2-1	CASSLRGLVGGNEQFF
TRBV28	TRBJ2-7	CASIGSGRALYEQYF
TRBV29-1	TRBJ1-2	CSARGSGYYGYTF
TRBV3-1	TRBJ2-1	CASSPWAGGEYKPEQFF
TRBV7-2	TRBJ1-2	CASSRDFGDLGYTF
TRBV28	TRBJ1-5	CASSHLGQGGSRQPQHF
TRBV20-1	TRBJ2-1	CSARGGGNEQFF
TRBV3-1	TRBJ2-7	CASSHPDRGVYYEQYF
TRBV6-1	TRBJ2-1	CASSEEAGGYNEQFF
TRBV11-2	TRBJ2-5	CASSFGLAEESQYF
TRBV20-1	TRBJ1-2	CSAGNPGGYGYTF
TRBV6-5	TRBJ1-2	CVSSYTGDGYTF
TRBV9	TRBJ2-5	CASSVAEGGTQYF
TRBV3-1	TRBJ2-1	CASSQDFRLAGVYNEQFF
TRBV12-3/TRBV12-4	TRBJ2-5	CASSFPAMQETQYF
TRBV28	TRBJ1-5	CASRETGTGGDQPQHF
TRBV20-1	TRBJ2-3	CSARGGYSDTQYF
TRBV7-3	TRBJ1-2	CASSLMGGIEGYTF
TRBV5-5	TRBJ2-2	CASSLVVTGSTGELFF
TRBV5-1	TRBJ2-1	CASSLGYSGTDNEQFF
TRBV11-2	TRBJ1-2	CASSPGGQGTYGYTF